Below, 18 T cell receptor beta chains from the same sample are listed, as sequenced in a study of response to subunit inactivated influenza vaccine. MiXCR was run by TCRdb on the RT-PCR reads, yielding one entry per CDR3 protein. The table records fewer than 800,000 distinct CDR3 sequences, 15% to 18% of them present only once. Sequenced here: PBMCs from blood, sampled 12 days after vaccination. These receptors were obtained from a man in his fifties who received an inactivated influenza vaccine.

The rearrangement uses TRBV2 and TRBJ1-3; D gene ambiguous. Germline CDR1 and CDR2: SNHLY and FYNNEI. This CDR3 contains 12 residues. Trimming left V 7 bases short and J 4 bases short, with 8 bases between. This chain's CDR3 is CASISQGNTIYF. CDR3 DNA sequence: TGTGCCAGCATTTCACAGGGAAACACCATATATTTT.

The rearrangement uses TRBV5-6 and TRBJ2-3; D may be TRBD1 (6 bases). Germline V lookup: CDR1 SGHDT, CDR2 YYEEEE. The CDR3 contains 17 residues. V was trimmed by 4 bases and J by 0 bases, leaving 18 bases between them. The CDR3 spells CASSLLGARGSTDTQYF. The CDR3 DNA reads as TGTGCCAGCAGCCTCCTCGGGGCCAGGGGAAGCACAGATACGCAGTATTTT.

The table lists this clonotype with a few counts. In DNA, the CDR3 is TGTGCCACCAGTGATTTGCATGGGACTAGCGGGAGTACAGATACGCAGTATTTT. As protein: CATSDLHGTSGSTDTQYF. The chain couples TRBV24-1 to TRBJ2-3; 14 bases fit TRBD2. V lost 0 bases to trimming and J lost 3 bases; unmatched junction nucleotides: 4. The CDR3 contains 18 residues. Per germline, CDR1 KGHDR and CDR2 SFDVKD.

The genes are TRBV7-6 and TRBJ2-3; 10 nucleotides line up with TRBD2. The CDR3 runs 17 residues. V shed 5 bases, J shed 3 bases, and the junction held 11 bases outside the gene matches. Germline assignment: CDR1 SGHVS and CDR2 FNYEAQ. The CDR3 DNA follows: TGTGCCAGCAGCCTTGGGGCGACTAGCGGGCTAACAGATACGCAGTATTTT. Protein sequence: CASSLGATSGLTDTQYF.

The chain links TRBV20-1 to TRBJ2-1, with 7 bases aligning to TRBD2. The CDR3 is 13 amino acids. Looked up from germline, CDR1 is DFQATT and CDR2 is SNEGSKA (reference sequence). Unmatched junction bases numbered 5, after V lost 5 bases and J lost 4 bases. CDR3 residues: CSAQRDGYNEQFF. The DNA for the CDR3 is TGCAGTGCTCAGCGGGACGGTTACAATGAGCAGTTCTTC.

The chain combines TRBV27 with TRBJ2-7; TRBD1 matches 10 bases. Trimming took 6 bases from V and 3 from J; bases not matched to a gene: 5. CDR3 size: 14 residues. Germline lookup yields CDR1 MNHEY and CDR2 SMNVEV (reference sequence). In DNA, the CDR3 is TGTGCCAGCAGGGTGAGGACAGGGGGCTACGAGCAGTACTTC. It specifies CASRVRTGGYEQYF.

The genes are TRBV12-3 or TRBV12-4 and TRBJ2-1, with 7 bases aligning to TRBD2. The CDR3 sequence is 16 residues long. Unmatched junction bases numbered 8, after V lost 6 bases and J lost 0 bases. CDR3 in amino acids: CASRTDGGSSYNEQFF. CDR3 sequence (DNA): TGTGCCAGCAGGACCGACGGGGGGAGCTCCTACAATGAGCAGTTCTTC.

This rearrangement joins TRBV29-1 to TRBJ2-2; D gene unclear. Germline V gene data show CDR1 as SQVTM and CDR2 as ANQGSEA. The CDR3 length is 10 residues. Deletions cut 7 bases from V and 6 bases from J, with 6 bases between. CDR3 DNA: TGCAGCGCCATCTCCGGGGAGCTGTTTTTT. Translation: CSAISGELFF.

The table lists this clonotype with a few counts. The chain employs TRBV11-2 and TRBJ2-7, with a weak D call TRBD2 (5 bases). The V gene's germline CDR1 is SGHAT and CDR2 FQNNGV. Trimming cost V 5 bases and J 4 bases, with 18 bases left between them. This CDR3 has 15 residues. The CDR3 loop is CASSPVEGPVYEQYF. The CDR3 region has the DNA TGTGCCAGCAGCCCAGTCGAGGGCCCGGTTTACGAGCAGTACTTC. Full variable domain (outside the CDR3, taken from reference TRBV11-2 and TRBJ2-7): EAGVAQSPRYKIIEKRQSVAFWCNPISGHATLYWYQQILGQGPKLLIQFQNNGVVDDSQLPKDRFSAERLKGVDSTLKIQPAKLEDSAVYLCASSPVEGPVYEQYFGPGTRLTVT.

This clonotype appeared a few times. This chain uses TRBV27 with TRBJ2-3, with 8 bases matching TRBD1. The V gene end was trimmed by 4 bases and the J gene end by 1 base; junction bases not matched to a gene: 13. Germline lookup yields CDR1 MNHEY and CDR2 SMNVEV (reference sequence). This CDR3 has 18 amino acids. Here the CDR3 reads CASSSPLRTGYGTDTQYF. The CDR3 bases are TGTGCCAGCAGTTCCCCCCTTCGGACAGGGTATGGCACAGATACGCAGTATTTT.

This CDR3 reads CASSPYLTAASYEQYF. For the CDR3, the DNA is TGTGCCAGCAGCCCCTATCTGACAGCGGCCTCCTACGAGCAGTACTTC. V and J are TRBV5-4 and TRBJ2-7; D is tentatively TRBD1 or TRBD2 (5 bases each). The CDR3 runs to 16 residues. V lost 4 bases, J lost 0 bases, and 17 bases lay in between. CDR1 and CDR2 (germline): SGHNT, YYREEE (reference sequence).

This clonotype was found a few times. CDR3 DNA: TGTGCCAGCAGCATGGGGGACAGTCCCTACGAGCAGTACTTC. Translation: CASSMGDSPYEQYF. The J gene is TRBJ2-7, the V gene TRBV21-1; TRBD1, as called in the table, went unchecked against the DNA. TRBV21-1 is a documented pseudogene. The CDR3 has 14 amino acids.

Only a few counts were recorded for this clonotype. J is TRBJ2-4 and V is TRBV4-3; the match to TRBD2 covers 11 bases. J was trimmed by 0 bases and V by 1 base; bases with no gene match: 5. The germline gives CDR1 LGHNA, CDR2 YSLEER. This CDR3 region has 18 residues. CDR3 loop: CASSQAGTSGVAKNIQYF. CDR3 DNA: TGCGCCAGCAGCCAAGCTGGGACTAGCGGAGTAGCCAAAAACATTCAGTACTTC.

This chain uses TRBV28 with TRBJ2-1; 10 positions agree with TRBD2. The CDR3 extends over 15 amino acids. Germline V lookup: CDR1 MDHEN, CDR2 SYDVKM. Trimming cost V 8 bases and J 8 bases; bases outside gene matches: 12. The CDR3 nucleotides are TGTGCCAGCTTTCCCCCTAGCGGGAGTGGGCATGAGCAGTTCTTC. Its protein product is CASFPPSGSGHEQFF.

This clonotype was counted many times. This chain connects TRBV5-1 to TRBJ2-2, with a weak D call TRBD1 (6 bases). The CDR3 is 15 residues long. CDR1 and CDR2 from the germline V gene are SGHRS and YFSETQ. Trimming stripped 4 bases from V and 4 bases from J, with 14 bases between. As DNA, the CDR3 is TGCGCCAGCAGCGCAGACAGGATAGCCACCGGGGAGCTGTTTTTT. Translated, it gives CASSADRIATGELFF.

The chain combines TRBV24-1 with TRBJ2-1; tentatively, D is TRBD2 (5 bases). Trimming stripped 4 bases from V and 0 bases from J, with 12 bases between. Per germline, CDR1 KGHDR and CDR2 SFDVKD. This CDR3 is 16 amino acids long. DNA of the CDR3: TGTGCCACCAGTGAACTGAGCGGAGGCTCCTACAATGAGCAGTTCTTC. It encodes CATSELSGGSYNEQFF.

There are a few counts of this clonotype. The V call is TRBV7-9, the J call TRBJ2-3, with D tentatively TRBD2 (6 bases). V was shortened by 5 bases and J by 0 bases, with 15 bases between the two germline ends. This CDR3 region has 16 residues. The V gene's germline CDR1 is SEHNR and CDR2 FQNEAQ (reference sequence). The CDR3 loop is CASSPRAGRSTDTQYF. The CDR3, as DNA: TGTGCCAGCAGCCCCCGGGCGGGGCGCAGCACAGATACGCAGTATTTT.

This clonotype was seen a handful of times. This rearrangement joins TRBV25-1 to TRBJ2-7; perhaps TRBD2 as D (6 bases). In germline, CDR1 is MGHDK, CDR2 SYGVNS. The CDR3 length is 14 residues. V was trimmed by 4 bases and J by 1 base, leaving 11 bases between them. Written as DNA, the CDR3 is TGTGCCAGCAGTGGGACTACCCCGTCCTACGAGCAGTACTTC. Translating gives CASSGTTPSYEQYF.